These T cell receptor beta chains were read from a single sample in a study of Ad26.COV2.S vaccination and SARS-CoV-2 variants. Sequencing was performed with immunoSEQ multiplex PCR; in TCRdb, only in-frame clones are kept and a portion is missing. This sample yields 380,000 or so clones, of which 88% are seen a single time; 6.4% belongs to the top ten. The specimen was peripheral blood, collected in a trial of Ad26.COV2.S vaccine versus placebo. Source of these receptors: a person aged 18-60 years who received the Ad26.COV2.S COVID-19 vaccine or a placebo. CDR3s include the opening cysteine and the closing phenylalanine or tryptophan. A D gene is named only where the DNA matches it firmly. Clone sizes are given selectively: once, few, many, or a class where the clone is expanded.

>TRBJ2-1|TRBV3-1/TRBV3-2|.|.
TGTGCCAGCAGCCAAGATACAGACAATGAGCAGTTCTTC
CASSQDTDNEQFF
>TRBJ1-1|TRBV10-3|TRBD1|.
TGTGCCATTCACCAGGGGGGGAACACTGAAGCTTTCTTT
CAIHQGGNTEAFF
>TRBJ1-5|TRBV28|.|.
TGTGCCAGCAGTTGGCAGCCCCAGCATTTT
CASSWQPQHF
>TRBJ1-1|TRBV5-6|TRBD1|.
TGTGCCAGCAGCTCACCTACAGGGGCGCTAAGGAACACTGAAGCTTTCTTT
CASSSPTGALRNTEAFF
>TRBJ1-2|TRBV7-2|TRBD1|.
TGTGCCAGCAGCGGCGGACAGGGCAACTATGGCTACACCTTC
CASSGGQGNYGYTF
>TRBJ1-3|TRBV19|.|.
TGTGCCAGTAGTATCATGGGCATGCTCTCTGGAAACACCATATATTTT
CASSIMGMLSGNTIYF
>TRBJ1-2|TRBV28|.|.
TGTGCCAGCAGTCCTCGCAGCATCCTGGGTGGGGGCTACACCTTC
CASSPRSILGGGYTF
>TRBJ2-1|TRBV5-4|.|.
TGTGCCAGCAGCCAGCCGTCTACGGGGGGCACTGAGCAGTTCTTC
CASSQPSTGGTEQFF
>TRBJ2-1|TRBV28|.|few
TGTGCCAGCAGTTCCTCGTCCACAACAGGGTTTGCCTACAATGAGCAGTTCTTC
CASSSSSTTGFAYNEQFF
>TRBJ2-5|TRBV4-1|.|.
TGCGCCAGCAGCCAACAGGGGTCCGAGACCCAGTACTTC
CASSQQGSETQYF
>TRBJ1-2|TRBV7-9|.|.
TGTGCCAGCAGCCAAAGGACACAGGGATCCTCTAACTATGGCTACACCTTC
CASSQRTQGSSNYGYTF
>TRBJ2-6|TRBV30|.|.
TGTGCCTGGAGTTTGGGAGGCTCTGGGGCCAACGTCCTGACTTTC
CAWSLGGSGANVLTF
>TRBJ1-1|TRBV6-6|.|once
TGTGCCAGTAACAGGGTTCAGAACACTGAAGCTTTCTTT
CASNRVQNTEAFF
>TRBJ1-4|TRBV27|.|few
TGTGCCAGCAGTCTGAACGAGGGTGCAACTAATGAAAAACTGTTTTTT
CASSLNEGATNEKLFF
>TRBJ2-7|TRBV28|TRBD1|.
TGTGCCAGCAGTTCTCCGGGACAGGGGGCTGGAGAGCAGTACTTC
CASSSPGQGAGEQYF
>TRBJ2-3|TRBV3-1/TRBV3-2|TRBD2|.
TGTGCCAGCGCCCGGCGGGGGGGATACACAGATACGCAGTATTTT
CASARRGGYTDTQYF
>TRBJ1-2|TRBV7-2|TRBD1|once
TGTGCCAGCAGCTGGACAGGGGATAGGGCTGGCTACACCTTC
CASSWTGDRAGYTF
>TRBJ2-1|TRBV3-1/TRBV3-2|TRBD2|.
TGTGCCAGCAGCCAAGATAGGCTAGCGGTTGAGCAGTTCTTC
CASSQDRLAVEQFF
>TRBJ1-1|TRBV12-3/TRBV12-4|.|.
TGTGCCAGCAGTTTGGGGGGGAACACTGAAGCTTTCTTT
CASSLGGNTEAFF
>TRBJ1-5|TRBV11-2|.|.
TGTGCCAGCAGCTTAGGGACCGGACGTGGCTATAGCAATCAGCCCCAGCATTTT
CASSLGTGRGYSNQPQHF
>TRBJ2-2|TRBV5-1|TRBD1|.
TGCGCCAGCAGCTTGGGAGGGGGCAACACCGGGGAGCTGTTTTTT
CASSLGGGNTGELFF
>TRBJ1-6|TRBV9|TRBD1|.
TGTGCCAGCAGCGTAGAAGGGGGCCTTAATTCACCCCTCCACTTT
CASSVEGGLNSPLHF